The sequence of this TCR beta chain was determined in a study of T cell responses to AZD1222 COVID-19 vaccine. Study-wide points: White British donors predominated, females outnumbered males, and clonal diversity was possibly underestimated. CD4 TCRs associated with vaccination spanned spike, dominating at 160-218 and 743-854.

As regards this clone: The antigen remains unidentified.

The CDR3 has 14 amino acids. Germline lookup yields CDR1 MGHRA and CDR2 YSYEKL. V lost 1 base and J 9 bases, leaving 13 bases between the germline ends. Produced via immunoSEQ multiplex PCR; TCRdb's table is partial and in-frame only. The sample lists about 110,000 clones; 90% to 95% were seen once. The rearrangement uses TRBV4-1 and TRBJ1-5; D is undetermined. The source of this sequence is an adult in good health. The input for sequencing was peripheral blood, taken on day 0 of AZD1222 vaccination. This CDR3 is CASSQVVGNLPQHF. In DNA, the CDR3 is TGCGCCAGCAGCCAAGTAGTCGGGAACTTGCCCCAGCATTTT.